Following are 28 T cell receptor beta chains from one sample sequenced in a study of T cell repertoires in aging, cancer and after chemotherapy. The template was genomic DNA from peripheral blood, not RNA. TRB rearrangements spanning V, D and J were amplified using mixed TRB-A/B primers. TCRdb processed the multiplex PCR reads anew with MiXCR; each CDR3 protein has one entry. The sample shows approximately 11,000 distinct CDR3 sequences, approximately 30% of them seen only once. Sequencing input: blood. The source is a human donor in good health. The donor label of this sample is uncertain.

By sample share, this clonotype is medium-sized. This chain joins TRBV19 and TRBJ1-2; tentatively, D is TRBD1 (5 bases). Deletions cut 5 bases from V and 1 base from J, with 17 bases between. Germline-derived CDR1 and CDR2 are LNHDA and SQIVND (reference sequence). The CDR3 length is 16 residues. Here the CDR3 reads CASSAIGRAGNYGYTF. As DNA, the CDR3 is TGTGCCAGTAGTGCGATCGGCAGGGCGGGTAACTATGGCTACACCTTC.

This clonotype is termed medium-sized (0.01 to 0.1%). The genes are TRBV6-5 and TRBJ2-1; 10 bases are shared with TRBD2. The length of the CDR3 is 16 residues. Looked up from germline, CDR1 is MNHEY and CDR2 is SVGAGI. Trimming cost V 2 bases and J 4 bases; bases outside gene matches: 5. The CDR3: CASSYAASGSYNEQFF. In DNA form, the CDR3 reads TGTGCCAGCAGTTACGCCGCTAGCGGGAGTTACAATGAGCAGTTCTTC.

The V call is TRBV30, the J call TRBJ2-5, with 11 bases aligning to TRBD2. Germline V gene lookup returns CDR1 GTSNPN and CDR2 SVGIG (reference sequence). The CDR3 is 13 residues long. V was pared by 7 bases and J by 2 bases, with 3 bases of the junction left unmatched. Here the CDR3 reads CASSGRIQETQYF. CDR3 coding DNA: TGTGCCTCTAGCGGGAGGATACAAGAGACCCAGTACTTC. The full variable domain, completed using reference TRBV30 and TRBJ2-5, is SQTIHQWPATLVQPVGSPLSLECTVEGTSNPNLYWYRQAAGRGLQLLFYSVGIGQISSEVPQNLSASRPQDRQFILSSKKLLLSDSGFYLCASSGRIQETQYFGPGTRLLVL.

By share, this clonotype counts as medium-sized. In nucleotides, the CDR3 is TGTGCCAGTAGTATACCCCCGGGGGGCACTGAAGCTTTCTTT. Translation gives CASSIPPGGTEAFF. This rearrangement joins TRBV19 to TRBJ1-1, with D perhaps TRBD1 (5 bases). Between the trimmed V and J ends, which lost 2 bases and 4 bases, there was a span of 11 bases. The germline V gene encodes CDR1 LNHDA and CDR2 SQIVND (reference sequence). The CDR3 loop spans 14 amino acids.

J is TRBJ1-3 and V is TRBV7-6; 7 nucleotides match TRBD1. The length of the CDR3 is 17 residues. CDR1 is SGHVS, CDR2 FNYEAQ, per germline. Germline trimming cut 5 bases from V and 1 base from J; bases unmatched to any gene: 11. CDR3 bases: TGTGCCAGCAGCGCTCAAAATAGGGACAGATCTGGAAACACCATATATTTT. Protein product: CASSAQNRDRSGNTIYF.

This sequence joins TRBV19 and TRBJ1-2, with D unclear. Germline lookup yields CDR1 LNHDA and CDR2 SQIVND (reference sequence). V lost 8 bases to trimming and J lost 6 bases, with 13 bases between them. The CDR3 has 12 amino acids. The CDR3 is CASSYLADGYTF. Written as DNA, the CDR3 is TGTGCCAGTTCGTATTTGGCGGATGGCTACACCTTC.

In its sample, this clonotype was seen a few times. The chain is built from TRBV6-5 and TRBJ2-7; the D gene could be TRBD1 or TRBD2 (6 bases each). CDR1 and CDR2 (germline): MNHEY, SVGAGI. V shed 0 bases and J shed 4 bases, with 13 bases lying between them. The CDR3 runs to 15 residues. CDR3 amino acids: CASSYSGGSGYEQYF. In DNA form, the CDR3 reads TGTGCCAGCAGTTACTCAGGGGGGTCGGGTTACGAGCAGTACTTC.

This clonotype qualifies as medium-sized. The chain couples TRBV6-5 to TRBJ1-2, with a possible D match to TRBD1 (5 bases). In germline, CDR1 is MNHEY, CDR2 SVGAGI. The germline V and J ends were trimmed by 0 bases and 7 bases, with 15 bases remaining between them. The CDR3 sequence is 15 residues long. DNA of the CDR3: TGTGCCAGCAGTTACTCCCAACAGGCTACCCGTGGCTACACCTTC. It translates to CASSYSQQATRGYTF.

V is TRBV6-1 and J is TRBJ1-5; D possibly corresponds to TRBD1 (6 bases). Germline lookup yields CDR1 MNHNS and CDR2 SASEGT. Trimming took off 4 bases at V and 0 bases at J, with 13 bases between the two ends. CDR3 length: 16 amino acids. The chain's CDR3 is CASSGSPGASNQPQHF. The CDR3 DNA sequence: TGTGCCAGCAGTGGCTCCCCGGGGGCTAGCAATCAGCCCCAGCATTTT.

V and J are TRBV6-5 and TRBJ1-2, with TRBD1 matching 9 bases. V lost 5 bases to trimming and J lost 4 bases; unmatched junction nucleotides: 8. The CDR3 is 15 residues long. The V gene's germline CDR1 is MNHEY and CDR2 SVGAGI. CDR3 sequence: CASSPRDRVFYGYTF. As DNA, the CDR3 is TGTGCCAGCAGTCCCCGGGACAGGGTGTTCTATGGCTACACCTTC.

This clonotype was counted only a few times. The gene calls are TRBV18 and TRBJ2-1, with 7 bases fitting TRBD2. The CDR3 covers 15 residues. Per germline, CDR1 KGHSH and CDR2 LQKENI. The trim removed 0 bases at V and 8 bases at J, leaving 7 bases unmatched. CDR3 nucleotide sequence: TGTGCCAGCTCACCACCGAGCGGGATGGGGGATGAGCAGTTCTTC. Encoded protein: CASSPPSGMGDEQFF. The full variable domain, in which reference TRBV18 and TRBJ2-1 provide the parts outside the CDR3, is NAGVMQNPRHLVRRRGQEARLRCSPMKGHSHVYWYRQLPEEGLKFMVYLQKENIIDESGMPKERFSAEFPKEGPSILRIQQVVRGDSAAYFCASSPPSGMGDEQFFGPGTRLTVL.

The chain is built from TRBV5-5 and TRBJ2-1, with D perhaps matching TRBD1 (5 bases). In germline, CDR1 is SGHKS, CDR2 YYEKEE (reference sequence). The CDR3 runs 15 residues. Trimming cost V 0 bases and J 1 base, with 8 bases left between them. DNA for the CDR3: TGTGCCAGCAGCTTGGGACAGAGTTCCTACAATGAGCAGTTCTTC. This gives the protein CASSLGQSSYNEQFF.

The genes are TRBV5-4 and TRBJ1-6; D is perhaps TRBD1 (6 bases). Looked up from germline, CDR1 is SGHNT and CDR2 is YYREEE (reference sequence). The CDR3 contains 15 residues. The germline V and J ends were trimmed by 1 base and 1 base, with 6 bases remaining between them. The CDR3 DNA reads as TGTGCCAGCAGCTTGAGGGGGTCCTATAATTCACCCCTCCACTTT. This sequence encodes CASSLRGSYNSPLHF.

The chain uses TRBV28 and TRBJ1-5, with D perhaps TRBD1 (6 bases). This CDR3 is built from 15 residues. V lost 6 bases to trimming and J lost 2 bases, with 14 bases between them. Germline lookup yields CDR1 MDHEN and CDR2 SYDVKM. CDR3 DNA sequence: TGTGCCAGCAGGCATCAGGGGACGGGCAATCAGCCCCAGCATTTT. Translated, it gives CASRHQGTGNQPQHF.

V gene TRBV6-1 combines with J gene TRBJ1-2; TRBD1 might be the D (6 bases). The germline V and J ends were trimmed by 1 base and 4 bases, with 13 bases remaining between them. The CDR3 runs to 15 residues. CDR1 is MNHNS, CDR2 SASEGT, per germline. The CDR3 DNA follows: TGTGCCAGCAGTGAAGTGTCAGGGGACACCTATGGCTACACCTTC. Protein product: CASSEVSGDTYGYTF.

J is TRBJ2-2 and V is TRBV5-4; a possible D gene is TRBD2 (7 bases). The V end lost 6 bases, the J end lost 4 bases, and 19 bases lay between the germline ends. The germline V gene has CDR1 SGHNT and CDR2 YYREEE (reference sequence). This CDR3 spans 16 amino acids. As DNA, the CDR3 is TGTGCCAGCAAACTAGGGGGGGGGGCTGTCACCGGGGAGCTGTTTTTT. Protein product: CASKLGGGAVTGELFF.

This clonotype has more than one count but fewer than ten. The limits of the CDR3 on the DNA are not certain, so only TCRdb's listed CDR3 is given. CDR3 region: CISVPEALGQFNEKLFF. V usage is TRBV7-5 and J usage is TRBJ1-4; the tabulated D call, TRBD1, remains unverified against the DNA. TRBV7-5 is an annotated pseudogene. The CDR3 is 17 amino acids in total, end residues counted.

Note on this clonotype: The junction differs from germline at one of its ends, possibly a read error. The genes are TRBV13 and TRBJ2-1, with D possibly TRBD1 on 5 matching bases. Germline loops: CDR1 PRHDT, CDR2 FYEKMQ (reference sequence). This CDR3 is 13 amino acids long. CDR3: CTSNPRANNEQFF. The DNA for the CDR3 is TGTACCAGCAACCCCAGGGCTAACAATGAGCAGTTCTTC.

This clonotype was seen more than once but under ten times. DNA for the CDR3: TGTGCCAGCTCACCTCTTCTCACCAATTTGATCAGTACTGAAGCTTTCTTT. Translating gives CASSPLLTNLISTEAFF. The genes are TRBV18 and TRBJ1-1, with D unclear. V was cut by 3 bases and J by 5 bases, with 22 bases left in between. Germline V lookup: CDR1 KGHSH, CDR2 LQKENI. This CDR3 is built from 17 residues.

The CDR3 loop is CSATPYDQGGQYF. In DNA, the CDR3 is TGCAGTGCTACCCCCTACGATCAGGGAGGGCAGTACTTC. V gene TRBV20-1 combines with J gene TRBJ2-7, with D perhaps matching TRBD2 (6 bases). Germline CDR1 DFQATT, CDR2 SNEGSKA (reference sequence). The CDR3 has 13 residues. V was shortened by 4 bases and J by 9 bases, with 19 bases between the two germline ends.

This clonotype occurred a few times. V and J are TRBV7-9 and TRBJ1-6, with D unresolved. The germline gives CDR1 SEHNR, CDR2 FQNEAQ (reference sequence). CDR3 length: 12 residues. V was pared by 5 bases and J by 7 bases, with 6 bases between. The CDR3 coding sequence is TGTGCCAGCAGCCCACCCAATTCACCCCTCCACTTT. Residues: CASSPPNSPLHF.

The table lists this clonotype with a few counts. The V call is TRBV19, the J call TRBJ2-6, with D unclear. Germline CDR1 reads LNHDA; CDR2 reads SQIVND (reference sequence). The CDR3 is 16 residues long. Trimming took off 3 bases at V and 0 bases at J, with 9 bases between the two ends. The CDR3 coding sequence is TGTGCCAGTAGTATTATTGGGCCCTCTGGGGCCAACGTCCTGACTTTC. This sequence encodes CASSIIGPSGANVLTF.

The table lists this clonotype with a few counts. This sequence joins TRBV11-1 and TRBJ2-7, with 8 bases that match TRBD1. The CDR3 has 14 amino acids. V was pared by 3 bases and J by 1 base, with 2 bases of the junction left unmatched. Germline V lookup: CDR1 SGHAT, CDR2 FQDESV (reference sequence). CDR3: CASSLGTGSYEQYF. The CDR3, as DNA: TGTGCCAGCAGCTTGGGGACAGGATCCTACGAGCAGTACTTC.

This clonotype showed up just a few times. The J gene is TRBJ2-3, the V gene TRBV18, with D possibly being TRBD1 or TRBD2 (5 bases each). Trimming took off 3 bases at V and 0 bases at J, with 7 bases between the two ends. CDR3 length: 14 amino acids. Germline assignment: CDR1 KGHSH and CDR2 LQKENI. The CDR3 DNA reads TGTGCCAGCTCACCCGGGGCCAGCACAGATACGCAGTATTTT. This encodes CASSPGASTDTQYF.

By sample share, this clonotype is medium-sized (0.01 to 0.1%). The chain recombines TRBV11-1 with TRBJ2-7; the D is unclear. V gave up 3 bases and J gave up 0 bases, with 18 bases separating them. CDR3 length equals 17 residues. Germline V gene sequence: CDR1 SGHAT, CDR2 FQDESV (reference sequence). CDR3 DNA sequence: TGTGCCAGCAGCTTGGGCGAATTTGCGTCTCCCTCCTACGAGCAGTACTTC. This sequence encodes CASSLGEFASPSYEQYF.

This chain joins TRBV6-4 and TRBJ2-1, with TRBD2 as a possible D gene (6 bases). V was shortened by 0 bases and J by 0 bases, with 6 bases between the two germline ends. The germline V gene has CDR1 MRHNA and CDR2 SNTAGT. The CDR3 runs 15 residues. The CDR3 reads CASSDSSGSYNEQFF. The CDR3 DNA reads TGTGCCAGCAGTGACTCTAGCGGCTCCTACAATGAGCAGTTCTTC.

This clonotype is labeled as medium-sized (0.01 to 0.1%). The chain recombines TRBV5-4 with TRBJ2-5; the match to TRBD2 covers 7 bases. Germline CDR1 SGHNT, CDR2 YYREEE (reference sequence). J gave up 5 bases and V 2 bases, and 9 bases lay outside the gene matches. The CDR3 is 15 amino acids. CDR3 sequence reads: CASSLRRGDVETQYF. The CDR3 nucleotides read TGTGCCAGCAGCTTACGTCGGGGGGACGTCGAGACCCAGTACTTC.

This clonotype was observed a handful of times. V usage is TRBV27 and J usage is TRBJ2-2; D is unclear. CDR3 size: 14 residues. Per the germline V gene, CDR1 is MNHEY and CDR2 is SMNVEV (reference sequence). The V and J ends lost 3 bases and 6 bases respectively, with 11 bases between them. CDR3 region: CASSFRSRAGELFF. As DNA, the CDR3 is TGTGCCAGCAGTTTTCGAAGCCGCGCCGGGGAGCTGTTTTTT.